These T cell receptor beta chains were read from a single sample in a study of blood T cell repertoires in COVID-19. Measured with immunoSEQ multiplex PCR; TCRdb has only the in-frame clones, and not every one. The sample carries around 70,000 clones, 75% to 90% recorded once. The sequenced sample was peripheral blood. The receptors were gathered from a man older than 75 with acute or convalescent COVID-19. CDR3s leave out the opening cysteine and the closing phenylalanine or tryptophan.

V gene: TRBV25-1
J gene: TRBJ1-1
CDR3 protein: ASSEWAGDTEAF

V gene: TRBV19
J gene: TRBJ1-5
CDR3 protein: ASSIRQGDQPQH

V gene: TRBV7-9
J gene: TRBJ1-2
CDR3 protein: ASSSFPHRGPRNYGYT

V gene: TRBV5-6
J gene: TRBJ2-3
CDR3 protein: ASSLRVAGSTDTQY

V gene: TRBV5-1
J gene: TRBJ2-1
CDR3 protein: ASSLTGGSYNEQF

V gene: TRBV11-2
J gene: TRBJ2-1
CDR3 protein: ASSEILAGATYNEQF

V gene: TRBV5-1
J gene: TRBJ2-6
CDR3 protein: ASSSGQFEANVLT

V gene: TRBV29-1
J gene: TRBJ1-3
CDR3 protein: SVVPNGRGNTIY

V gene: TRBV7-3
J gene: TRBJ2-1
CDR3 protein: ASSLQGPLGDEQF

V gene: TRBV12-3/TRBV12-4
J gene: TRBJ1-1
CDR3 protein: ASSYRNTEAF

V gene: TRBV6-1
J gene: TRBJ2-3
CDR3 protein: ASSEQENTDTQY